This T cell receptor (beta chain) comes out of a study of cytomegalovirus exposure and HLA in healthy donors. For the study at large: Of all 400 or so donors who were genotyped, roughly 85% belonged to the Caucasian-associated ancestry cluster.

General study findings and limits: Later findings reportedly placed an Asian-associated ancestry cluster below the approximately 670-donor mean for N-insertions. The study recorded 160 or so TCR beta chains that were cytomegalovirus-associated.

PCR primers comprised 60 Vbeta and 13 Jbeta primers. Sequencing used immunoSEQ multiplex PCR; TCRdb keeps in-frame clones, though not all of them. The table includes 150,000 to 200,000 clones, less than 90% detected once. As regards this clone: Its antigen is unidentified.

Unrecorded immune exposures were likely, despite nominal health at sampling. Trimming took 6 bases from V and 0 from J; bases not matched to a gene: 4. The length of the CDR3 is 14 residues. Germline values: CDR1 MNHEY, CDR2 SMNVEV (reference sequence). The gene calls are TRBV27 and TRBJ1-2, with TRBD1 matching over 7 bases. Sequencing was carried out using PBMCs. The sequence was collected from a young woman in good health and CMV-seronegative. The CDR3 DNA reads TGTGCCAGCAGCCAGGGGGGAACTAACTATGGCTACACCTTC. Protein: CASSQGGTNYGYTF.